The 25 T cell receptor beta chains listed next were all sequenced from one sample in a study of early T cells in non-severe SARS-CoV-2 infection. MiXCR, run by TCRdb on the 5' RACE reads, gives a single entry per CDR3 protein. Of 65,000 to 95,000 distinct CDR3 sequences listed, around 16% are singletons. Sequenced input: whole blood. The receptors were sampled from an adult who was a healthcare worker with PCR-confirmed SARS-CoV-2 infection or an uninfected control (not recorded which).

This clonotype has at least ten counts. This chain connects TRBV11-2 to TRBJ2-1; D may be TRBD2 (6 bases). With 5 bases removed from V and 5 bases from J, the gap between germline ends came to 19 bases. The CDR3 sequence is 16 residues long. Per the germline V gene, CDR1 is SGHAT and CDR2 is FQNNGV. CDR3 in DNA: TGTGCCAGCAGCCCCTCACGCGGGGTAAATCACAATGAGCAGTTCTTC. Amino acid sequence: CASSPSRGVNHNEQFF.

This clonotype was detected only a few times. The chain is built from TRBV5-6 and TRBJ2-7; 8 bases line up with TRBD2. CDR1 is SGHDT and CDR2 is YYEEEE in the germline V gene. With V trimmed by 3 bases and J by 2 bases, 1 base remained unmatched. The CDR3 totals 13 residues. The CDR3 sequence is CASSWTSPYEQYF. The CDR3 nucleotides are TGTGCCAGCAGCTGGACTAGCCCCTACGAGCAGTACTTC.

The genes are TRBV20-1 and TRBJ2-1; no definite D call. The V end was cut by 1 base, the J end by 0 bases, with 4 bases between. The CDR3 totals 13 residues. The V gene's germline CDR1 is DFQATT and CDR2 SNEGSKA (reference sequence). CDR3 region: CSARGDSYNEQFF. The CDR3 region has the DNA TGCAGTGCTAGAGGGGACTCCTACAATGAGCAGTTCTTC.

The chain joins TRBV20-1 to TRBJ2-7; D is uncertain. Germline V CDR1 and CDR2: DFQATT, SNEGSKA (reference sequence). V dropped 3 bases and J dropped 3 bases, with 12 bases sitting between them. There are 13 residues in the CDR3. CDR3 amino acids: CSASLGSYYEQYF. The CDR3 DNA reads TGCAGTGCTAGCTTGGGTTCTTACTACGAGCAGTACTTC.

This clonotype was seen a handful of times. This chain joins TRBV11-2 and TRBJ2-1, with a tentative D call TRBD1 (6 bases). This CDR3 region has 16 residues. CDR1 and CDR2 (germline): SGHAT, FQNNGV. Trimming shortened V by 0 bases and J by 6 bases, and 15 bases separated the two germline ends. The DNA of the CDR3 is TGTGCCAGCAGCTTAGACCCGGGAAGGGGGTCCAATGAGCAGTTCTTC. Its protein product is CASSLDPGRGSNEQFF.

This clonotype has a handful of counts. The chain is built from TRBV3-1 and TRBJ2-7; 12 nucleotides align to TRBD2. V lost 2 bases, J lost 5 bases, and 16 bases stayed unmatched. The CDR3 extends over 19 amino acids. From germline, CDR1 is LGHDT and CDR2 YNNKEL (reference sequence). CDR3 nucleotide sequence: TGTGCCAGCAGCCAAAGTGGTTGGGGACGACTAGCGGGAGTACACGAGCAGTACTTC. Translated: CASSQSGWGRLAGVHEQYF.

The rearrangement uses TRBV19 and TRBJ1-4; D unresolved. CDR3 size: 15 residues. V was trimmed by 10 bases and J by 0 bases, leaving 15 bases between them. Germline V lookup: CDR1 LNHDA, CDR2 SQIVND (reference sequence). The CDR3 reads CATSRGIATNEKLFF. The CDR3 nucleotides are TGTGCCACCTCAAGAGGGATTGCAACTAATGAAAAACTGTTTTTT.

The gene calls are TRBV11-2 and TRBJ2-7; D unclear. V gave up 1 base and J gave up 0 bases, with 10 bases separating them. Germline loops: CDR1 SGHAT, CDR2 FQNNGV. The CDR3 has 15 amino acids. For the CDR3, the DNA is TGTGCCAGCAGCTTAGCTGCTCTACTCTCCTACGAGCAGTACTTC. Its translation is CASSLAALLSYEQYF.

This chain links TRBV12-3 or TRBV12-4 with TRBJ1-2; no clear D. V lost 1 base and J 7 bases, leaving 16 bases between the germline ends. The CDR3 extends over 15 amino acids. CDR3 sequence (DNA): TGTGCCAGCAGTTTAGTTGGAACCCAAACCGGTGGCTACACCTTC. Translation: CASSLVGTQTGGYTF.

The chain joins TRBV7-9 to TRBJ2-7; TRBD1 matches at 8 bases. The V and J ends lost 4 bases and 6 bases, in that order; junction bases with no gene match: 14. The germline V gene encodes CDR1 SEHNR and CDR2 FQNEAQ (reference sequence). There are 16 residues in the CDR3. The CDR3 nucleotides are TGTGCCAGCAGCTCGGCGGGACAGGTTGTGAGGGGCGAGCAGTACTTC. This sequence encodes CASSSAGQVVRGEQYF.

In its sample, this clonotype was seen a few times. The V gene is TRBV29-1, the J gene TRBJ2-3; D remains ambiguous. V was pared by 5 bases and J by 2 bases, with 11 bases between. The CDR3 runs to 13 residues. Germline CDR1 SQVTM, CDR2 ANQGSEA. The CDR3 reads CSVRRPPTDTQYF. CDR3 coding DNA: TGCAGCGTTAGAAGACCCCCCACAGATACGCAGTATTTT.

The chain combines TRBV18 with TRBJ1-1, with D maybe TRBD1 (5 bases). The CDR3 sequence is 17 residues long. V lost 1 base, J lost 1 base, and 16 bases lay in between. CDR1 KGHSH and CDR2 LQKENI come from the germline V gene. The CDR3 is CASSPLMGDQGNTEAFF. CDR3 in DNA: TGTGCCAGCTCACCACTTATGGGTGATCAGGGGAACACTGAAGCTTTCTTT. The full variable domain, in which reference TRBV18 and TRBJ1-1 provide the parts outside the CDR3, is NAGVMQNPRHLVRRRGQEARLRCSPMKGHSHVYWYRQLPEEGLKFMVYLQKENIIDESGMPKERFSAEFPKEGPSILRIQQVVRGDSAAYFCASSPLMGDQGNTEAFFGQGTRLTVV.

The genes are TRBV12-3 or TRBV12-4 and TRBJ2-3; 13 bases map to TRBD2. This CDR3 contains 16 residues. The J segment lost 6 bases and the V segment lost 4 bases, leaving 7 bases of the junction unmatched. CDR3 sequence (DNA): TGTGCCAGCAGTTCGGGACTAGCGGGGAGCCAGGATACGCAGTATTTT. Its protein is CASSSGLAGSQDTQYF.

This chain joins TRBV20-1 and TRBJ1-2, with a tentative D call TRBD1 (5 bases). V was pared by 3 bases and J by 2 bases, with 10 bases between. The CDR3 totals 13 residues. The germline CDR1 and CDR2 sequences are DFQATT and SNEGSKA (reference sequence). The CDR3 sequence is CSASSRANYGYTF. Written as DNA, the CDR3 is TGCAGTGCTAGCTCCAGGGCCAACTATGGCTACACCTTC.

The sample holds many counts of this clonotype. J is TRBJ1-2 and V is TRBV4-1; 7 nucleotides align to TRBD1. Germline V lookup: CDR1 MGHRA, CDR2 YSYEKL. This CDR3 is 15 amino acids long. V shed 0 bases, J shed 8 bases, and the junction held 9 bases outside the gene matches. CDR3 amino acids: CASSQETGTARGYTF. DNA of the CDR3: TGCGCCAGCAGCCAAGAGACAGGGACCGCTCGGGGCTACACCTTC.

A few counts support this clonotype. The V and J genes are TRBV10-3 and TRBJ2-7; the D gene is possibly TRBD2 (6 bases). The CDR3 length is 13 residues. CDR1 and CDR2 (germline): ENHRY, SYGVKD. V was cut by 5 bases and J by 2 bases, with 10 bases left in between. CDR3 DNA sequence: TGTGCCATCAGTTTAGCGGAAACCTACGAGCAGTACTTC. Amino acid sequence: CAISLAETYEQYF.

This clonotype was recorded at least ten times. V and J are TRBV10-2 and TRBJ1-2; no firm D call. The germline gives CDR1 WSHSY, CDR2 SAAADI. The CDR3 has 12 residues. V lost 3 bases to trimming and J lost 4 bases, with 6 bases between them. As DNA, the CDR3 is TGCGCCAGCAGTGAAACAGTCTATGGCTACACCTTC. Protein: CASSETVYGYTF.

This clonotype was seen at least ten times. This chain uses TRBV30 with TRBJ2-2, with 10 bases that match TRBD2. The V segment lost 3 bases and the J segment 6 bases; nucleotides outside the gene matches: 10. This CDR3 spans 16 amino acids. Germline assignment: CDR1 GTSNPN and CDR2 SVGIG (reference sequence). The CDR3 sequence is CAWSGLAGEGSGELFF. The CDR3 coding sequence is TGTGCCTGGAGCGGGCTAGCGGGAGAAGGATCCGGGGAGCTGTTTTTT.

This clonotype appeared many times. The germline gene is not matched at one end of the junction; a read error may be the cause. This CDR3 reads CASSPGTERPLLTF. CDR3 bases: TGTGCCAGCAGTCCCGGGACAGAAAGACCTCTCCTCACTTTC. V and J are TRBV2 and TRBJ2-6; 7 nucleotides match TRBD1. CDR1 and CDR2 from the germline V gene are SNHLY and FYNNEI. The length of the CDR3 is 14 residues.

The chain's CDR3 is CASSYSEGAYEQYF. In nucleotides, the CDR3 is TGTGCCAGCAGTTACTCCGAGGGGGCCTACGAGCAGTACTTC. The chain joins TRBV6-5 to TRBJ2-7, with D possibly being TRBD1 (6 bases). Germline assignment: CDR1 MNHEY and CDR2 SVGAGI. The CDR3 contains 14 residues. V shed 0 bases and J shed 2 bases, with 8 bases lying between them.

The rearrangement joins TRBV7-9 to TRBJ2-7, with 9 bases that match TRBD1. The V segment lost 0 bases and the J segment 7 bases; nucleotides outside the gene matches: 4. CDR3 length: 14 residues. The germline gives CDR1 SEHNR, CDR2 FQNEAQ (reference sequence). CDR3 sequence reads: CASSLAHRGLEQYF. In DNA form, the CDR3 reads TGTGCCAGCAGCTTAGCTCACAGGGGGCTTGAGCAGTACTTC.

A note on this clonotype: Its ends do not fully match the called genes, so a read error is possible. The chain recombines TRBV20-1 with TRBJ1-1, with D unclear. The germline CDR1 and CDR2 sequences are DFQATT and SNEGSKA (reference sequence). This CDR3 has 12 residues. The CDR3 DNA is TGCAGTGCTTACCTCGAACGGTACGAAGGTTTCTTT. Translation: CSAYLERYEGFF.

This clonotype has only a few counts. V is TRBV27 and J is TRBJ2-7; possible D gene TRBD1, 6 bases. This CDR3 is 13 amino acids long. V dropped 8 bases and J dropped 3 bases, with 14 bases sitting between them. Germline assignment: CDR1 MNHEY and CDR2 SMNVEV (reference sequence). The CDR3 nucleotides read TGTGCCAGCTCGCCCGACAGGTACTACGAGCAGTACTTC. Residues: CASSPDRYYEQYF.

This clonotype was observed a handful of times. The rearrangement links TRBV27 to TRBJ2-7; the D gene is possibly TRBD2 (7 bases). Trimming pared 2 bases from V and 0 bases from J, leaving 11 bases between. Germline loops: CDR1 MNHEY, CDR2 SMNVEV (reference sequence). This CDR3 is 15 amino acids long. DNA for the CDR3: TGTGCCAGCAGTTTAAGGGGGGGCAGCTCCTACGAGCAGTACTTC. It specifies CASSLRGGSSYEQYF.

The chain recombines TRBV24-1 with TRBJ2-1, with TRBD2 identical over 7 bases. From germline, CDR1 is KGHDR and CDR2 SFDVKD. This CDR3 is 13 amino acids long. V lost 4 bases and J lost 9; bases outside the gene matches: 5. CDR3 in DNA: TGTGCCACCAGTGAGCCTGGGGGGGGTGAGCAGTTCTTC. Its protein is CATSEPGGGEQFF.